This T cell receptor beta chain stems from a study of monozygotic twins with inflammatory bowel disease. Study-wide results and caveats: For repertoire similarity, concordant twins did not differ from discordant twins, possibly because power was limited.

Researchers isolated total RNA from whole blood without sorting T cells. Per sample, reverse transcription was split into eight reactions. TCRdb reprocessed the 5' RACE reads, with one entry per CDR3 protein and no DNA. The sample's table shows approximately 400,000 distinct CDR3 sequences. Germline V gene lookup returns CDR1 SEHNR and CDR2 FQNEAQ (reference sequence). The CDR3 spans 15 residues. Note on this clonotype: Its specificity is unknown.

This chain links TRBV7-9 with TRBJ2-7; TCRdb lists TRBD1, though no DNA is available to test this call. Material: blood. The TCR was taken from a human donor with ulcerative colitis or Crohn's disease, or a healthy co-twin of an affected twin (not recorded which). CDR3: CASSSKSGTPYEQYF.